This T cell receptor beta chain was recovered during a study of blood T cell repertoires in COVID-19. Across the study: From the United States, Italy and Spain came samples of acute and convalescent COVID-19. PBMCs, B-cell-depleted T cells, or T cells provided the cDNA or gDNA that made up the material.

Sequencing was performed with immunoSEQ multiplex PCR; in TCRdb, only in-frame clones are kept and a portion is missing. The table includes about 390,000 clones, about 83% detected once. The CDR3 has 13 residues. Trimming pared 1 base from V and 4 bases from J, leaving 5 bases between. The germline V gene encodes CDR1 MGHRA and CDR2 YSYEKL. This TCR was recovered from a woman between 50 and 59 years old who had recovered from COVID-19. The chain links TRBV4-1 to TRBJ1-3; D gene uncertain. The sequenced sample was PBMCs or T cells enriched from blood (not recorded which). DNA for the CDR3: TGCGCCAGCAGCCAAGGAGAAGGAAACACCATATATTTT. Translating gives CASSQGEGNTIYF.